The rows below give T cell receptor beta chains drawn from one sample of a study of CD8 T cells in Susac syndrome. TCRdb ran MiXCR on the immunoSEQ multiplex PCR reads and lists one entry per CDR3 protein. The table lists 150,000 or so distinct CDR3 sequences, roughly 94% of them singletons, with over 0.09% in the top ten. Sequences were obtained from CD4+ T cells from PBMCs. The receptors stem from a human donor with multiple sclerosis. Both conserved end residues are part of each CDR3. The D gene is left open where the match is weak.

D | J | V | DNA | CDR3
TRBD1 | TRBJ2-1 | TRBV29-1 | TGCAGCGTTGAAATTGGAACAGGGGGGTCCTACAATGAGCAGTTCTTC | CSVEIGTGGSYNEQFF
. | TRBJ1-1 | TRBV24-1 | TGTGCCACCAGTAAAGGTGGGGGGACGGGGAATACTGAAGCTTTCTTT | CATSKGGGTGNTEAFF
. | TRBJ2-3 | TRBV3-1 | TGTGCCAGCAGACGAAACAGGGTGGCGACAGATACGCAGTATTTT | CASRRNRVATDTQYF
. | TRBJ2-1 | TRBV5-1 | TGCGCCAGCAGACCGGGGGCCTCCAACGACAATGAGCAGTTCTTC | CASRPGASNDNEQFF
. | TRBJ2-4 | TRBV5-1 | TGCGCCAGCAGCAAACTAGGGGATCTCAAAAACATTCAGTACTTC | CASSKLGDLKNIQYF
. | TRBJ2-7 | TRBV2 | TGTGCCAGCAGTGTGGTCCCCTACGAGCAGTACTTC | CASSVVPYEQYF
. | TRBJ1-4 | TRBV25-1 | TGTGCCAGCAGTGAATCCAGGGGTGATGAAAAACTGTTTTTT | CASSESRGDEKLFF
TRBD1 | TRBJ1-5 | TRBV2 | TGTGCCAGCACCGGGACAGGGCAAGATCAGCCCCAGCATTTT | CASTGTGQDQPQHF
. | TRBJ2-1 | TRBV10-3 | TGTGCCATCACCACAGGGGAGGACGAGCAGTTCTTC | CAITTGEDEQFF
TRBD2 | TRBJ2-7 | TRBV20-1 | TGCAGTGCTCGCTCGGCGGGAGTAAGCGACGAGCAGTACTTC | CSARSAGVSDEQYF
. | TRBJ1-2 | TRBV4-2 | TGTGCCAGCAGCCAAGAAGTCCTACGGGGGGAGGGGGATGGCTACACCTTC | CASSQEVLRGEGDGYTF
. | TRBJ2-4 | TRBV28 | TGTGCCAGCAGTTTACCTGGGGGCACCAAAAACATTCAGTACTTC | CASSLPGGTKNIQYF
TRBD2 | TRBJ2-3 | TRBV6-2/TRBV6-3 | TGTGCCAGCACCTTAGCGGGAGGTAATACGCAGTATTTT | CASTLAGGNTQYF
. | TRBJ2-2 | TRBV12-3/TRBV12-4 | TGTGCCAGTAGTATCACGAACACCGGGGAGCTGTTTTTT | CASSITNTGELFF
TRBD1 | TRBJ2-7 | TRBV7-2 | TGTGCCAGCAGCTTAGCGGGACAGAACTACGAGCAGTACTTC | CASSLAGQNYEQYF
TRBD2 | TRBJ2-1 | TRBV2 | TGTGCCAGCAGTGAAGACGGGAGGCCCTACAATGAGCAGTTCTTC | CASSEDGRPYNEQFF